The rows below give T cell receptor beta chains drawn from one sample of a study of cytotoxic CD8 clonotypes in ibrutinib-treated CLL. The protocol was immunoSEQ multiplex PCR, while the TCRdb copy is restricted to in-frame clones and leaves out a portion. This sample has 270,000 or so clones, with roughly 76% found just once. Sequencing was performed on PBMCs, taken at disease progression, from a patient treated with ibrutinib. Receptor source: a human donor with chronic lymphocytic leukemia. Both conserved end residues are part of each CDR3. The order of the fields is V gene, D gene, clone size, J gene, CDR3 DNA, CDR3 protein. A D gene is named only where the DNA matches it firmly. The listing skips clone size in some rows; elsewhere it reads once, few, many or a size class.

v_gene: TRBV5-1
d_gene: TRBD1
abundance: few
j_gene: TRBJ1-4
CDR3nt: TGCGCCAGCAGCCCAGGGGGAGCGTCAGGCGAAAAACTGTTTTTT
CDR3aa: CASSPGGASGEKLFF

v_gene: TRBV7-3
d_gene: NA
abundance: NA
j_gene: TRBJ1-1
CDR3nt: TGTGCCAGCAGCTTGTCGGCAGGGAGCACTGAAGCTTTCTTT
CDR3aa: CASSLSAGSTEAFF

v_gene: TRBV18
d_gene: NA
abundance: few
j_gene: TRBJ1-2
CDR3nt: TGTGCCAGCTCTCCTGACAGTAACTATGGCTACACCTTC
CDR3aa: CASSPDSNYGYTF

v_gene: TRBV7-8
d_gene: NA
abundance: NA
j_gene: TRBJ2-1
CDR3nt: TGTGCCAGCAGCACCGAGAAAGGGGGGGCTCACTACAATGAGCAGTTCTTC
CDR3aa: CASSTEKGGAHYNEQFF

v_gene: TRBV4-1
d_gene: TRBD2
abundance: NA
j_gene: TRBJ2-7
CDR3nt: TGCGCCAGCAGCCAAGATCTGCTAGCGGGCTCCTACGAGCAGTACTTC
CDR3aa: CASSQDLLAGSYEQYF

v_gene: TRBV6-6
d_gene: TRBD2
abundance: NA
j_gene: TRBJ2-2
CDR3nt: TGTGCCAGCAGTTACTTAGCGGGGAACACCGGGGAGCTGTTTTTT
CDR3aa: CASSYLAGNTGELFF

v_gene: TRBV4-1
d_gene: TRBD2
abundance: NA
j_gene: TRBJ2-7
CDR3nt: TGCGCCAGCAGGCAAGGGACTTCGGGACTACCAACCTACGAGCAGTACTTC
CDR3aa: CASRQGTSGLPTYEQYF

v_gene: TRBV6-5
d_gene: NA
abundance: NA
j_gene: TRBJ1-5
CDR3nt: TGTGCCAGCAGCATAACAGGGCTCGATCAGCCCCAGCATTTT
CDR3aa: CASSITGLDQPQHF

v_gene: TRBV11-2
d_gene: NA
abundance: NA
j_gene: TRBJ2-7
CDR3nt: TGTGCCAGCAGCTTAGATGTGGACGGACCCTACGAGCAGTACTTC
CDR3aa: CASSLDVDGPYEQYF

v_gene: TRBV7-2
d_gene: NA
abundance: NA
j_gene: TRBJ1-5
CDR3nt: TGTGCCAGCAGCTTAGACATCAGACAGCCCCAGCATTTT
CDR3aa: CASSLDIRQPQHF

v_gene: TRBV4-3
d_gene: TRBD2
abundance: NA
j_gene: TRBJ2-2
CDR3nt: TGCGCCAGCTCACTAGCGGCGGGCACCGGGGAGCTGTTTTTT
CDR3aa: CASSLAAGTGELFF

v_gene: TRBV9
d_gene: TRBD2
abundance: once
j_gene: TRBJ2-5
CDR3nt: TGTGCCAGCAACCACCTAGCGGGAGTTGGAGAGACCCAGTACTTC
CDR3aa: CASNHLAGVGETQYF

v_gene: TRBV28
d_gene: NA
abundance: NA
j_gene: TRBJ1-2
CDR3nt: TGTGCCAGCAAACAGGGAGGGTCTAACTATGGCTACACCTTC
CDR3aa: CASKQGGSNYGYTF

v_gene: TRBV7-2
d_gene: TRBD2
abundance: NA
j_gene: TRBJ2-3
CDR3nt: TGTGCCAGCAGCTTAGTCCCAGCGGGAGTAACAGATACGCAGTATTTT
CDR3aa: CASSLVPAGVTDTQYF

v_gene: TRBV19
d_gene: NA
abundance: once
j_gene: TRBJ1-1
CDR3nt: TGTGCCAGTAGTATAGGCGAGAACACTGAAGCTTTCTTT
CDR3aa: CASSIGENTEAFF

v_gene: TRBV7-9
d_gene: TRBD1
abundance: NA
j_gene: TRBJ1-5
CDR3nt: TGTGCCAGCAGCCCCGGGACAGGGGGATATCAGCCCCAGCATTTT
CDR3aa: CASSPGTGGYQPQHF

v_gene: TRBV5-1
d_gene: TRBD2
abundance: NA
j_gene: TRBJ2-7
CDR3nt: TGCGCCAGCAGCTGGGCTCTAGCGGGGTCCCACGAGCAGTACTTC
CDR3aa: CASSWALAGSHEQYF

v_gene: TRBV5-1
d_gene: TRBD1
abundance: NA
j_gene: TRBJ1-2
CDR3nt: TGCGCCAGCAGCCCCGACAGGGGGCGAGGTGGCTACACCTTC
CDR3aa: CASSPDRGRGGYTF

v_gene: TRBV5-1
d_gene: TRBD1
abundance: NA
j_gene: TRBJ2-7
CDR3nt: TGCGCCAGCAGCTTGCCTAAACCGCGGACAGGGGCGTACGAGCAGTACTTC
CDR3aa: CASSLPKPRTGAYEQYF

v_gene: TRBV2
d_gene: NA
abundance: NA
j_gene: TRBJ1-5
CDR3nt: TGTGCCAGCAGTCCACGCGGACAGTCCGGGTCCCAGCATTTT
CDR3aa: CASSPRGQSGSQHF

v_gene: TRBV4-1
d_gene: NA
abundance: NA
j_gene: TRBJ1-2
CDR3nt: TGCGCCAGCAGGTCCGGCGGGTCCGACTATGGCTACACCTTC
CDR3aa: CASRSGGSDYGYTF

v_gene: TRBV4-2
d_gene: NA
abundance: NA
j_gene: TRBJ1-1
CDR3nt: TGTGCCAGCAGCCCCGCCCCGGGGGCTGAAGCTTTCTTT
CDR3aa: CASSPAPGAEAFF

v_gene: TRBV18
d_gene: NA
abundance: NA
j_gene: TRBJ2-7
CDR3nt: TGTGCCAGCTCACCTGAGTCAGGGATGGTCGAGCAGTACTTC
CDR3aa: CASSPESGMVEQYF

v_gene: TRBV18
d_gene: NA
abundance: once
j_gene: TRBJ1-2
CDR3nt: TGTGCCAGCTCACAATTCGTTTACGGGACACAGGCTAACTATGGCTACACCTTC
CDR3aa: CASSQFVYGTQANYGYTF

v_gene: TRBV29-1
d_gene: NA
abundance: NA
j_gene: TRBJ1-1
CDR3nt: TGCAGCTTTTACAGGTCGGGGAACACTGAAGCTTTCTTT
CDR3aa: CSFYRSGNTEAFF

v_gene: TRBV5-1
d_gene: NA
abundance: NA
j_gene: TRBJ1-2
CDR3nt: TGCGCCAGCAGCTTGGATCCAGGCGGGGGCTACACCTTC
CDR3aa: CASSLDPGGGYTF

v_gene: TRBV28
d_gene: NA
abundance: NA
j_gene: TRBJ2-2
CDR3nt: TGTGCCAGCAGTTACAACACCGGGGAGCTGTTTTTT
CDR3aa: CASSYNTGELFF

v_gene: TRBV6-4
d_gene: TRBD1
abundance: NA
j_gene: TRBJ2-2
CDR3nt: TGTGCCAGCACCCGGACAGGGGGAATGAACACCGGGGAGCTGTTTTTT
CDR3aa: CASTRTGGMNTGELFF

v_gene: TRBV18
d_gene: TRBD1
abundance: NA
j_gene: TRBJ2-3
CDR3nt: TGTGCCAGCTCACTAGGGGGCATTCACACAGATACGCAGTATTTT
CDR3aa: CASSLGGIHTDTQYF

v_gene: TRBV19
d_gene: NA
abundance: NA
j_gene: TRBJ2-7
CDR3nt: TGTGCCAGTAGTATAAACAGGGCCGCTGCCTACGAGCAGTACTTC
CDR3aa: CASSINRAAAYEQYF

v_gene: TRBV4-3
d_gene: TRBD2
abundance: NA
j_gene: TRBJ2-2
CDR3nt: TGCGCCAGCAGCCAAGGTGCTAGCGGGAGGGCCGGGGAGCTGTTTTTT
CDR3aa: CASSQGASGRAGELFF

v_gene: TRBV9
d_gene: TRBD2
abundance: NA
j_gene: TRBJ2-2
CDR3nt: TGTGCCAGCAGCGTGGGACTACCAATAGACACCGGGGAGCTGTTTTTT
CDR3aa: CASSVGLPIDTGELFF

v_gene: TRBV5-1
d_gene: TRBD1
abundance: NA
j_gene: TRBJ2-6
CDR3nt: TGCGCCAGCAGCCACGGGACAGGGGGCCCCCTCGGCGTCCTGACTTTC
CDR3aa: CASSHGTGGPLGVLTF

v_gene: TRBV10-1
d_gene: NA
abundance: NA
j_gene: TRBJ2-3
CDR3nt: TGCGCCAGCAGTGCGGCGAACACAGATACGCAGTATTTT
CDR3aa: CASSAANTDTQYF

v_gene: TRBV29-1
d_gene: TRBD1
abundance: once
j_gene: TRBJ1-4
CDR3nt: TGCAGCGTTGTGGGGTTCGACAGGGTCGGCGAAAAACTGTTTTTT
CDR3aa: CSVVGFDRVGEKLFF

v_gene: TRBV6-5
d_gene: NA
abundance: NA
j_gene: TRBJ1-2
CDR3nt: TGTGCCAGCAGTTCGACGGATAACTATGGCTACACCTTC
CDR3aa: CASSSTDNYGYTF

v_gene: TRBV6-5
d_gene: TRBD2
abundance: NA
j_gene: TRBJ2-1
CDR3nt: TGTGCCAGCAGTTACTCGCGACTAGCGGTCTACAATGAGCAGTTCTTC
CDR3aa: CASSYSRLAVYNEQFF

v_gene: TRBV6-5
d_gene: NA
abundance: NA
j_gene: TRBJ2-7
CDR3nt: TGTGCCAGCAGTACGGACTCCAACCTCCTATACGAGCAGTACTTC
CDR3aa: CASSTDSNLLYEQYF

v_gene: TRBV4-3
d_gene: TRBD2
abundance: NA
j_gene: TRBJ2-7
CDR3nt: TGCGCCAGCAGCCAAGGGGTCGGGAGGGCCTCTCTCTACGAGCAGTACTTC
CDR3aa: CASSQGVGRASLYEQYF

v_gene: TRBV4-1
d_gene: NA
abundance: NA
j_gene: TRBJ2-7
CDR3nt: TGCGCCAGCAGCCACACCGGGACGGGGTACGAGCAGTACTTC
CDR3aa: CASSHTGTGYEQYF

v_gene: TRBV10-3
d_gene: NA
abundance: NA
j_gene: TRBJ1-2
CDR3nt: TGTGCCATCAGTGACAGGGGCGCGGGTTATGGCTACACCTTC
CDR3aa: CAISDRGAGYGYTF

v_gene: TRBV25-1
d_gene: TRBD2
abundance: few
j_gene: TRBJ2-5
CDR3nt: TGTGCCAGCAGCCGGGGGGGTGTAGAGACCCAGTACTTC
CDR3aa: CASSRGGVETQYF

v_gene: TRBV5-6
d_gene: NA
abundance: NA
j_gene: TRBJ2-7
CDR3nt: TGTGCCAGCAGCTTGGACAGGAGAACCTCCTACGAGCAGTACTTC
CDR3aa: CASSLDRRTSYEQYF

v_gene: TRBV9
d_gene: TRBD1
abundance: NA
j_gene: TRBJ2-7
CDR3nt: TGTGCCAGCAGCCTAGGACAGGGGGGGTTTGAGCAGTACTTC
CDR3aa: CASSLGQGGFEQYF

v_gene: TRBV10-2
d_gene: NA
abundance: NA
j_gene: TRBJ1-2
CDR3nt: TGCGCCAGCAGTGAGGGCGGCAGGTCGGGACTTAACTATGGCTACACCTTC
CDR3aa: CASSEGGRSGLNYGYTF

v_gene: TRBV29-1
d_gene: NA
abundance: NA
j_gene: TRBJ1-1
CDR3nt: TGCAGCGTTGAAGGGGGGGCAGGCACTGAAGCTTTCTTT
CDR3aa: CSVEGGAGTEAFF

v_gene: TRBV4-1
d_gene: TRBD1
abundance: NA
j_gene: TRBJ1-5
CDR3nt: TGCGCCAGCAGCCAGCGACAGGGTAATCAGCCCCAGCATTTT
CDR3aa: CASSQRQGNQPQHF

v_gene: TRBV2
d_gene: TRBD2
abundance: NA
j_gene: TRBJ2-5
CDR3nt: TGTGCCAGCAGTGAATCCCCTCCAACTAGCGGGGCGTACCAAGAGACCCAGTACTTC
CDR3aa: CASSESPPTSGAYQETQYF

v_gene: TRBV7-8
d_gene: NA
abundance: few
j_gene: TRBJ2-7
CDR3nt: TGTGCCAGCAGGTCAGGGTCCAACGAGCAGTACTTC
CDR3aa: CASRSGSNEQYF

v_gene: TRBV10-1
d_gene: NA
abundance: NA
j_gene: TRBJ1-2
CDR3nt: TGCGCCAGCAGTGCGGGACCTAACTATGGCTACACCTTC
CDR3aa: CASSAGPNYGYTF

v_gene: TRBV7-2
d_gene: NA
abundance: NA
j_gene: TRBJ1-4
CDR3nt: TGTGCCAGCAGCGCCACTCGGGGGCTATATGAAAAACTGTTTTTT
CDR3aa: CASSATRGLYEKLFF

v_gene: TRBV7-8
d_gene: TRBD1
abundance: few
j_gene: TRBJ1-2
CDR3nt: TGTGCCAGCAGCCCCCGACAGGGCCACTATGGCTACACCTTC
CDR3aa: CASSPRQGHYGYTF

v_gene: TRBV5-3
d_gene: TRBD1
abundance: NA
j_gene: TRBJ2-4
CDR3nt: TGTGCCAGAAGCCCCACAGAATCGAGACAGGGGGCTATTCTGGCGGCCAAAAACATTCAGTACTTC
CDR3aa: CARSPTESRQGAILAAKNIQYF

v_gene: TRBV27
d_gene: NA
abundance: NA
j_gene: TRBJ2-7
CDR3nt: TGTGCCAGCAGTTTATCGCGATCCTACGAGCAGTACTTC
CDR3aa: CASSLSRSYEQYF